A selection of T cell receptor beta chains follows, all from one sample in a study of regulatory T cells in long-lasting Graves disease. One entry per CDR3 protein, called by TCRdb with MiXCR from the multiplex PCR reads. Among roughly 530,000 distinct CDR3 sequences listed, roughly a sixth were seen once. The data also belong to a second study, concerning T cells in Graves' hyperthyroidism and ophthalmopathy.

Source: peripheral blood mononuclear cells (PBMCs), taken at new diagnosis, from a patient treated with antithyroid drugs. The origin of the receptors is a woman aged 35-60 years with Graves disease. Both conserved end residues are part of each CDR3. The order of the fields is CDR3 DNA, CDR3 protein, V gene, J gene, D gene, clone size. A D gene is named only where the DNA matches it firmly. Part of the rows lack a size; the others show once, few, many or a class for expanded clones.

TGTGCCAGTATAGGGACAGGGACCGCGTACGGCAATCAGCCCCAGCATTTT	CASIGTGTAYGNQPQHF	TRBV19	TRBJ1-5	TRBD1	few
TGTGCCAGCAGCCCCCGGGGACTAGCGGTGAACAATGAGCAGTTCTTC	CASSPRGLAVNNEQFF	TRBV11-2	TRBJ2-1	TRBD2	-
TGTGCCTGGAGCACCTCCCCCGGGACAGAGTACAATGAGCAGTTCTTC	CAWSTSPGTEYNEQFF	TRBV30	TRBJ2-1	TRBD1	few
TGCGCCAGCAGCCCCACCGGGACACCAGCTAATGAAAAACTGTTTTTT	CASSPTGTPANEKLFF	TRBV5-1	TRBJ1-4	-	few
TGTGCCAGCATACTTAGACTCTGCCAAGAGACCCAGTACTTC	CASILRLCQETQYF	TRBV6-2/TRBV6-3	TRBJ2-5	-	-
TGTGCCAGCAGCAGGGACTCTGCCTACGAGCAGTACTTC	CASSRDSAYEQYF	TRBV7-6	TRBJ2-7	-	few
TGTGCCAGTAGTATGGAGGGGTTGAACACTGAAGCTTTCTTT	CASSMEGLNTEAFF	TRBV19	TRBJ1-1	-	-
TGTGCCAGCAGCCAAGCAGGGGGGGGCCGAACAGATACGCAGTATTTT	CASSQAGGGRTDTQYF	TRBV3-1	TRBJ2-3	-	many
TGCGCCAGCAGCTTGGACCCCCTCTATGAGCAGTTCTTC	CASSLDPLYEQFF	TRBV5-1	TRBJ2-1	-	many
TGTGCCACTAGCAGGGGCGAGGGCACTGAAGCTTTCTTT	CATSRGEGTEAFF	TRBV24-1	TRBJ1-1	-	many
TGCGCCAGCAGCTTCCTTTATGGAGGGGAGCAAGAGACCCAGTACTTC	CASSFLYGGEQETQYF	TRBV5-1	TRBJ2-5	-	many
TGCAGTGCCATAGGAGCGGGGGGGCGAGGTGAGCAGTTCTTC	CSAIGAGGRGEQFF	TRBV20-1	TRBJ2-1	TRBD2	-
TGCAGTTCAAAGAATAATGAAAAACTGTTTTTT	CSSKNNEKLFF	TRBV20-1	TRBJ1-4	-	many
TGTGCCAGCAGCCTGGGAGCAGATACGCAGTATTTT	CASSLGADTQYF	TRBV5-1	TRBJ2-3	-	many
TGTGCCAGCAGACCGGGACAGGCCGATATCCAAGGATACGAGCAGTACTTC	CASRPGQADIQGYEQYF	TRBV9	TRBJ2-7	TRBD1	many
TGTGCCAGCAGTGGGGACGGGGGAGGTGGTCGGGAGCAGTACTTC	CASSGDGGGGREQYF	TRBV6-2/TRBV6-3	TRBJ2-7	-	-
TGTGCCAGCAGCACCTCCCCGGGGGTCTATAACACCGGGGAGCTGTTTTTT	CASSTSPGVYNTGELFF	TRBV11-3	TRBJ2-2	-	few
TGTGCCAGCAGCCGAGGAACTAGCGGGAGCTACGAGCAGTACTTC	CASSRGTSGSYEQYF	TRBV4-1	TRBJ2-7	TRBD2	many
TGTGCCAGCAGCTTAGCGGAGGGGCTGAATTCACCCCTCCACTTT	CASSLAEGLNSPLHF	TRBV7-9	TRBJ1-6	-	-
TGTGCCAGCACCGCTTACCAGGGTAGTTCTGAAGCTTTCTTT	CASTAYQGSSEAFF	TRBV7-8	TRBJ1-1	-	-
TGTGCCAGCCACGGACAGGGGGCTTACTATGGCTACACCTTC	CASHGQGAYYGYTF	TRBV3-1	TRBJ1-2	TRBD1	many
TGTGCCAGCAAACTAGCGGGCCCCTCGGGAACAGATACGCAGTATTTT	CASKLAGPSGTDTQYF	TRBV6-2/TRBV6-3	TRBJ2-3	TRBD2	-
TGTGCCAGCAGCCGCGGGACTAGCGGGCGGGTGAGCGGAGATACGCAGTATTTT	CASSRGTSGRVSGDTQYF	TRBV11-2	TRBJ2-3	TRBD2	many
TGTGCCAGCAGTCCTCAAGTAGCAAATTTTCGGGAGCAGTTCTTC	CASSPQVANFREQFF	TRBV11-3	TRBJ2-1	-	many
TGTGCCAGCATCAAAGACACTGAAGCTTTCTTT	CASIKDTEAFF	TRBV12-3/TRBV12-4	TRBJ1-1	-	many
TGTGCCAGCAGCACTAAAGGCGGGGCAGAGAGATACACCGGGGAGCTGTTTTTT	CASSTKGGAERYTGELFF	TRBV7-9	TRBJ2-2	-	many
TGTGCCAGCAGCCAGAACAGCTATGGCTACACCTTC	CASSQNSYGYTF	TRBV28	TRBJ1-2	-	many
TGTGCCAGCAGGGACCTGCGAGCGGGGGGAACCCATACGCAGTATTTT	CASRDLRAGGTHTQYF	TRBV11-2	TRBJ2-3	TRBD2	many
TGCGCCAGCAGCGTACAGGAATCTGGCTACACCTTC	CASSVQESGYTF	TRBV5-1	TRBJ1-2	-	many
TGTGCCAGCAGTAGACTAGCGGGGGGACCCCCTGTGAGGAATGAGCAGTTCTTC	CASSRLAGGPPVRNEQFF	TRBV2	TRBJ2-1	TRBD2	many
TGTGCCAGCAGCCCGGACAGGGCAGATACGCAGTATTTT	CASSPDRADTQYF	TRBV18	TRBJ2-3	TRBD1	many
TGTGCCAGCAGCACAAGCTTGGGACAGATGAACACTGAAGCTTTCTTT	CASSTSLGQMNTEAFF	TRBV9	TRBJ1-1	TRBD1	few
TGTGCCAGCAGTGAAGACGGGGGGGCCCCAGATACGCAGTATTTT	CASSEDGGAPDTQYF	TRBV2	TRBJ2-3	TRBD2	many
TGTGCCAGCAGTATAGGGCTTCTCCAAGAGACCCAGTACTTC	CASSIGLLQETQYF	TRBV2	TRBJ2-5	-	-
TGTGCCAGCACCTTTGGCGGGGGTAGCGACAATGAGCAGTTCTTC	CASTFGGGSDNEQFF	TRBV5-6	TRBJ2-1	TRBD2	-